This TCR beta chain comes out of a study of blood T cell repertoires in COVID-19. Turning to the study itself: Collection of acute and convalescent COVID-19 samples took place in the United States, Italy and Spain. T cells, B-cell-depleted T cells, or PBMCs provided the cDNA or gDNA that served as material.

Original processing notes: Estimates of nucleated cell counts were drawn from the amplification of reference gene primers. The protocol was immunoSEQ multiplex PCR, while the TCRdb copy is restricted to in-frame clones and leaves out a portion. Clone size and V and J calls were adopted from that table, with D and trimming inferred from the DNA. The table has approximately 310,000 clones, over 75% seen once; the top ten hold 1%. Germline CDR1 and CDR2: MDHEN and SYDVKM. Trimming at V came to 8 bases and at J to 0 bases, leaving 2 bases not matched to a gene. This CDR3 contains 14 residues. The sequenced sample was peripheral blood. The TCR originated in a man aged 45-65 years with active or convalescent COVID-19. The chain employs TRBV28 and TRBJ2-2; 8 positions match TRBD2. The CDR3 DNA is TGTGCCAGCTTTAGCGGGACGAACACCGGGGAGCTGTTTTTT. The encoded protein is CASFSGTNTGELFF.